This T cell receptor beta chain was profiled in a study of blood T cell repertoires in COVID-19. The wider study: The origin of the acute and convalescent COVID-19 samples was the United States, Italy and Spain. The analysed material was cDNA or gDNA that came from T cells, B-cell-depleted T cells, or PBMCs.

The germline gives CDR1 SNHLY, CDR2 FYNNEI. V dropped 4 bases and J dropped 7 bases, with 11 bases sitting between them. The CDR3 totals 14 residues. Original analysis: Estimation of nucleated cell counts was performed using reference gene primer amplification. TCRdb's table, derived via immunoSEQ multiplex PCR, lists solely in-frame clones and lacks some. V and J calls and clone size are copied from that table; D and trimming were computed from the DNA. The sample holds approximately 210,000 clones, approximately 81% seen once. The rearrangement links TRBV2 to TRBJ1-6; D is ambiguous. The sample consisted of peripheral blood. The sequence was collected from a woman older than 75 with acute or convalescent COVID-19. The CDR3 sequence: CASSVNWQNSPLHF. The CDR3 DNA is TGTGCCAGCAGTGTCAATTGGCAGAATTCACCCCTCCACTTT.